Following are 2 T cell receptor beta chains from one sample sequenced in a study of cytotoxic CD8 clonotypes in ibrutinib-treated CLL. The data were produced by immunoSEQ multiplex PCR, yet TCRdb's version contains in-frame clones alone and is incomplete. The sample has some 140,000 clones; approximately 89% are singletons. The specimen comprised PBMCs, sampled after 12 months of ibrutinib treatment. These TCRs come from a human donor with chronic lymphocytic leukemia.

This clone was found once. This chain joins TRBV7-9 and TRBJ1-1; D gene ambiguous. The V end was cut by 1 base, the J end by 5 bases, with 8 bases between. CDR1 is SEHNR, CDR2 FQNEAQ, per germline (reference sequence). This CDR3 region has 13 residues. Here the CDR3 DNA reads TGTGCCAGCAGCTTAGACACGGAGACTGAAGCTTTCTTT. This codes for CASSLDTETEAFF. The entire variable domain, with the rest obtained from reference TRBV7-9 and TRBJ1-1, is as follows: DTGVSQNPRHKITKRGQNVTFRCDPISEHNRLYWYRQTLGQGPEFLTYFQNEAQLEKSRLLSDRFSAERPKGSFSTLEIQRTEQGDSAMYLCASSLDTETEAFFGQGTRLTVV.

The V and J genes are TRBV5-1 and TRBJ1-4; a possible D gene is TRBD1 (6 bases). V lost 6 bases, J lost 0 bases, and 12 bases lay in between. Germline values: CDR1 SGHRS, CDR2 YFSETQ. The CDR3 has 15 residues. The CDR3 nucleotides read TGCGCCAGCAACCGAGGACAGTCAACTAATGAAAAACTGTTTTTT. This encodes CASNRGQSTNEKLFF.